What follows are 9 T cell receptor beta chains derived from one specimen sequenced in a study of somatic mutations in cytotoxic T cells in rheumatoid arthritis. Data came from immunoSEQ multiplex PCR; TCRdb stores just in-frame clones and leaves some out. Among some 9,300 clones, around 90% were seen once, and the ten largest hold 14%. The sample was CD8+ T cells sorted from blood. These receptors originate from a woman younger than 35 with rheumatoid arthritis.

V gene TRBV7-2 combines with J gene TRBJ2-7; perhaps TRBD1 as D (6 bases). CDR1 is SGHTA, CDR2 FQGNSA, per germline. With 8 bases removed from V and 4 bases from J, the gap between germline ends came to 18 bases. This CDR3 is 14 amino acids long. CDR3 nucleotides: TGTGCCAGCGGCACGACAGGCTATGAATACGAGCAGTACTTC. Its protein product is CASGTTGYEYEQYF. The entire variable domain, with the rest obtained from reference TRBV7-2 and TRBJ2-7, is as follows: GAGVSQSPSNKVTEKGKDVELRCDPISGHTALYWYRQSLGQGLEFLIYFQGNSAPDKSGLPSDRFSAERTGGSVSTLTIQRTQQEDSAVYLCASGTTGYEYEQYFGPGTRLTVT.

The rearrangement uses TRBV9 and TRBJ2-7, with 9 positions matching TRBD2. Germline assignment: CDR1 SGDLS and CDR2 YYNGEE. V was clipped by 0 bases and J by 3 bases; unmatched bases: 7. The CDR3 is 16 residues long. This CDR3 is CASSVEPSGKNYEQYF. The DNA for the CDR3 is TGTGCCAGCAGCGTAGAGCCTAGCGGGAAAAACTACGAGCAGTACTTC.

The chain recombines TRBV11-2 with TRBJ2-1; 10 positions match TRBD2. CDR3 size: 16 residues. J gave up 5 bases and V 2 bases, and 6 bases lay outside the gene matches. Per the germline V gene, CDR1 is SGHAT and CDR2 is FQNNGV. As DNA, the CDR3 is TGTGCCAGCAGCTTATGGTCTAGCGGGGGCGACAATGAGCAGTTCTTC. Translating gives CASSLWSSGGDNEQFF. The variable domain in full, with the rest retrieved from reference TRBV11-2 and TRBJ2-1, is EAGVAQSPRYKIIEKRQSVAFWCNPISGHATLYWYQQILGQGPKLLIQFQNNGVVDDSQLPKDRFSAERLKGVDSTLKIQPAKLEDSAVYLCASSLWSSGGDNEQFFGPGTRLTVL.

The chain carries TRBV2 and TRBJ2-7; TRBD2 might be the D (6 bases). With 2 bases removed from V and 5 bases from J, the gap between germline ends came to 13 bases. The CDR3 sequence is 14 residues long. CDR1 is SNHLY, CDR2 FYNNEI, per germline. DNA of the CDR3: TGTGCCAGCAGTGAAAGTCCGGCGGGGAACGAGCAGTACTTC. Amino acids: CASSESPAGNEQYF.

This clone was observed once. The chain is built from TRBV28 and TRBJ1-1; 8 positions match TRBD1. The trim removed 1 base at V and 5 bases at J, leaving 6 bases unmatched. This CDR3 is 15 amino acids long. Germline lookup yields CDR1 MDHEN and CDR2 SYDVKM. The CDR3 reads CASSLSFQGATEAFF. The CDR3 DNA sequence: TGTGCCAGCAGTTTATCTTTTCAGGGGGCAACTGAAGCTTTCTTT.

V gene TRBV9 combines with J gene TRBJ2-2; D call uncertain. Trimming took 0 bases from V and 1 from J, leaving 4 bases between them. Per the germline V gene, CDR1 is SGDLS and CDR2 is YYNGEE. This CDR3 comprises 14 residues. The CDR3 DNA follows: TGTGCCAGCAGCGTAGGAGGGAACACCGGGGAGCTGTTTTTT. Protein sequence: CASSVGGNTGELFF. Full variable domain (remainder filled in from reference TRBV9 and TRBJ2-2): DSGVTQTPKHLITATGQRVTLRCSPRSGDLSVYWYQQSLDQGLQFLIQYYNGEERAKGNILERFSAQQFPDLHSELNLSSLELGDSALYFCASSVGGNTGELFFGEGSRLTVL.

The rearrangement uses TRBV28 and TRBJ1-5, with 7 positions matching TRBD1. V dropped 3 bases and J dropped 0; count of bases not matched to a gene: 17. Looked up from germline, CDR1 is MDHEN and CDR2 is SYDVKM. The CDR3 has 20 residues. CDR3: CASSFPPPGQRPYSNQPQHF. Written as DNA, the CDR3 is TGTGCCAGCAGTTTCCCGCCGCCGGGACAGAGACCCTATAGCAATCAGCCCCAGCATTTT.

The chain has TRBV2 and TRBJ2-1; D possibly corresponds to TRBD1 (6 bases). V was clipped by 6 bases and J by 7 bases, with 22 bases between them. In germline, CDR1 is SNHLY, CDR2 FYNNEI. The CDR3 is 16 amino acids. CDR3 in amino acids: CASSPRPGGPANEQFF. In DNA, the CDR3 is TGTGCCAGCAGCCCGCGCCCTGGGGGCCCGGCGAATGAGCAGTTCTTC.

In regard to this clone: The same CDR3 arises from other DNA sequences in this sample as well. This chain connects TRBV10-3 to TRBJ2-1, with TRBD2 as a possible D gene (5 bases). CDR1 is ENHRY, CDR2 SYGVKD, per germline. The CDR3 extends over 20 amino acids. V was cut by 5 bases and J by 7 bases, with 33 bases left in between. The CDR3 sequence: CAISTPEERRGPSARNEQFF. In nucleotides, the CDR3 is TGTGCCATCAGTACCCCGGAGGAGCGGAGAGGCCCTTCCGCGAGGAATGAGCAGTTCTTC.